Following are 20 T cell receptor beta chains from one sample sequenced in a study of T cells in Graves' hyperthyroidism and ophthalmopathy. RNA transcripts were the template for amplifying TCR beta CDR3 regions. Primed by the HTBI set, a first-round RT-PCR was run on the TCR CDR3. TCRdb passed the multiplex PCR reads through MiXCR, listing each CDR3 protein once. The repertoire consists of around 520,000 distinct CDR3 sequences, with approximately 15% occurring once and the leading ten covering around a sixth. The specimen sequenced was blood. The receptors were gathered from a woman aged 18-29 years with Graves' hyperthyroidism.

This clonotype came up a few times. The rearrangement uses TRBV19 and TRBJ1-5, with 10 bases matching TRBD1. Germline CDR1 LNHDA, CDR2 SQIVND (reference sequence). The CDR3 runs to 18 residues. The V and J ends lost 2 bases and 0 bases, in that order; junction bases with no gene match: 7. CDR3 loop: CASSIRDRGPDSNQPQHF. DNA for the CDR3: TGTGCCAGTAGTATACGAGACAGGGGGCCGGATAGCAATCAGCCCCAGCATTTT. Drawing the rest from reference TRBV19 and TRBJ1-5, the complete variable domain is DGGITQSPKYLFRKEGQNVTLSCEQNLNHDAMYWYRQDPGQGLRLIYYSQIVNDFQKGDIAEGYSVSREKKESFPLTVTSAQKNPTAFYLCASSIRDRGPDSNQPQHFGDGTRLSIL.

The sample holds many counts of this clonotype. This chain joins TRBV30 and TRBJ1-6; TRBD1 might be the D (5 bases). This CDR3 comprises 14 residues. Germline V gene sequence: CDR1 GTSNPN, CDR2 SVGIG (reference sequence). V shed 5 bases and J shed 2 bases, with 10 bases lying between them. The CDR3 region is CAWRLGPYNSPLHF. CDR3 nucleotides: TGTGCCTGGCGGTTGGGGCCCTATAATTCACCCCTCCACTTT.

The gene calls are TRBV29-1 and TRBJ2-2; 8 nucleotides line up with TRBD1. The CDR3 totals 12 residues. Germline CDR1 SQVTM, CDR2 ANQGSEA. Trimming removed 5 bases from V and 4 bases from J; junction bases left unmatched: 0. CDR3 amino acids: CSVTGGTGELFF. CDR3 in DNA: TGCAGCGTTACAGGGGGCACCGGGGAGCTGTTTTTT.

The chain employs TRBV19 and TRBJ1-5; the D gene is possibly TRBD1 (6 bases). Trimming left V 3 bases short and J 0 bases short, with 15 bases between. The CDR3 totals 17 residues. Germline V CDR1 and CDR2: LNHDA, SQIVND (reference sequence). DNA for the CDR3: TGTGCCAGTAGTATCGGGGGGCGCGGATATAGCAATCAGCCCCAGCATTTT. The encoded protein is CASSIGGRGYSNQPQHF. Complete variable domain (other parts from reference TRBV19 and TRBJ1-5): DGGITQSPKYLFRKEGQNVTLSCEQNLNHDAMYWYRQDPGQGLRLIYYSQIVNDFQKGDIAEGYSVSREKKESFPLTVTSAQKNPTAFYLCASSIGGRGYSNQPQHFGDGTRLSIL.

The count of this clonotype is one. The rearrangement joins TRBV20-1 to TRBJ2-2; 9 bases are a match to TRBD2. The CDR3 is 17 residues long. With V trimmed by 0 bases and J by 2 bases, 7 bases remained unmatched. Per the germline V gene, CDR1 is DFQATT and CDR2 is SNEGSKA (reference sequence). CDR3 DNA: TGCAGTGCTAGAGATCGGCTAGCGGGGACCAACACCGGGGAGCTGTTTTTT. Its translation: CSARDRLAGTNTGELFF.

J is TRBJ1-2 and V is TRBV5-1; 7 bases align to TRBD1. The CDR3 contains 16 residues. CDR1 and CDR2 from the germline V gene are SGHRS and YFSETQ. Losses at the gene ends were 0 bases for V and 2 bases for J; bases not matched to a gene: 7. The CDR3, as DNA: TGCGCCAGCAGCTTGGGGACAGGACTGTACAACTATGGCTACACCTTC. Amino acids: CASSLGTGLYNYGYTF. The whole variable domain, remainder taken from reference TRBV5-1 and TRBJ1-2, is KAGVTQTPRYLIKTRGQQVTLSCSPISGHRSVSWYQQTPGQGLQFLFEYFSETQRNKGNFPGRFSGRQFSNSRSEMNVSTLELGDSALYLCASSLGTGLYNYGYTFGSGTRLTVV.

The CDR3 region is CSARGGLWDEQFF. The CDR3 nucleotides read TGCAGTGCTAGAGGGGGACTCTGGGATGAGCAGTTCTTC. This chain uses TRBV20-1 with TRBJ2-1, with D possibly being TRBD2 (6 bases). V shed 1 base and J shed 8 bases, with 12 bases lying between them. This CDR3 is 13 amino acids long. Per germline, CDR1 DFQATT and CDR2 SNEGSKA (reference sequence).

About this clonotype itself: A much larger clone differs by one base, so this may be a read error. The rearrangement links TRBV9 to TRBJ2-3; 9 nucleotides align to TRBD2. The CDR3 sequence is 16 residues long. CDR1 is SGDLS and CDR2 is YYNGEE in the germline V gene. Here the CDR3 reads CAGSVEVAGDADTQYF. In nucleotides, the CDR3 is TGTGCCGGCAGCGTAGAGGTAGCGGGAGATGCAGATACGCAGTATTTT. Using reference TRBV9 and TRBJ2-3 for the parts outside the CDR3, the full variable domain is DSGVTQTPKHLITATGQRVTLRCSPRSGDLSVYWYQQSLDQGLQFLIQYYNGEERAKGNILERFSAQQFPDLHSELNLSSLELGDSALYFCAGSVEVAGDADTQYFGPGTRLTVL.

This clonotype was observed at least ten times. The chain carries TRBV3-1 and TRBJ1-1; 7 positions agree with TRBD1. CDR3 length: 15 residues. The V gene end was trimmed by 7 bases and the J gene end by 7 bases; junction bases not matched to a gene: 15. Germline V CDR1 and CDR2: LGHDT, YNNKEL (reference sequence). The CDR3 loop reads CASTNSAGGSGEAFF. CDR3 DNA: TGTGCCAGCACTAACAGCGCAGGGGGGAGTGGTGAAGCTTTCTTT.

Points on this clonotype: This could be a read error, since a much larger clone is one nucleotide away. The chain has TRBV5-1 and TRBJ1-1, with unresolved D. Trimming shortened V by 5 bases and J by 11 bases, and 16 bases separated the two germline ends. The CDR3 spans 12 residues. Looked up from germline, CDR1 is SGHRS and CDR2 is YFSETQ. CDR3 loop: CASSPGTRYAFF. The CDR3 coding sequence is TGCGCCAGCAGTCCCGGAACAAGATATGCTTTCTTT.

This clonotype has more than one count but fewer than ten. V gene TRBV13 combines with J gene TRBJ1-6; TRBD1 matches at 8 bases. After removal of 5 bases from V and 7 bases from J, the junction contained 7 bases not matched to a gene. Germline CDR1 and CDR2: PRHDT and FYEKMQ (reference sequence). This CDR3 contains 15 residues. CDR3 in amino acids: CASSPLDRGNSPLHF. CDR3 bases: TGTGCCAGCAGCCCCCTTGACAGGGGAAATTCACCCCTCCACTTT.

In its sample, this clonotype was seen many times. This rearrangement joins TRBV10-3 to TRBJ2-1; D not certain. Germline V gives CDR1 ENHRY, CDR2 SYGVKD. V was pared by 0 bases and J by 10 bases, with 10 bases between. The CDR3 spans 13 residues. As DNA, the CDR3 is TGTGCCATCAGTGAGTCGCTCGTACAGGAGCAGTTCTTC. It translates to CAISESLVQEQFF.

The genes are TRBV6-1 and TRBJ2-7, with D uncertain. Germline loops: CDR1 MNHNS, CDR2 SASEGT. V was shortened by 5 bases and J by 0 bases, with 5 bases between the two germline ends. The CDR3 totals 12 residues. This CDR3 is CASSRNSYEQYV. The CDR3 coding sequence is TGTGCCAGCAGTCGGAACTCCTACGAGCAGTACGTC.

The rearrangement links TRBV19 to TRBJ2-6; TRBD1 is a possible D gene (6 bases). This CDR3 is built from 15 residues. CDR1 LNHDA and CDR2 SQIVND come from the germline V gene (reference sequence). V was shortened by 6 bases and J by 3 bases, with 12 bases between the two germline ends. In DNA form, the CDR3 reads TGTGCCAGTAGCCCTGGACAGCTTGGGGCCAACGTCCTGACTTTC. This translates into CASSPGQLGANVLTF.

At least ten counts were recorded for this clonotype. V is TRBV10-3 and J is TRBJ1-1; possible D gene TRBD1, 5 bases. Germline V gives CDR1 ENHRY, CDR2 SYGVKD. The CDR3 extends over 17 amino acids. With 5 bases removed from V and 5 bases from J, the gap between germline ends came to 24 bases. CDR3 protein: CAISRDRSRGKGTEAFF. The DNA of the CDR3 is TGTGCCATCAGTCGAGATAGGTCGAGGGGAAAGGGGACTGAAGCTTTCTTT.

This clonotype was detected a few times. The chain couples TRBV20-1 to TRBJ2-2; 9 bases agree with TRBD2. CDR1 is DFQATT, CDR2 SNEGSKA, per germline (reference sequence). V shed 0 bases and J 2 bases; nucleotides not matched to a gene: 4. The CDR3 is 16 amino acids. CDR3 sequence (DNA): TGCAGTGCTAGAGATAACCTAGCGGGAAACACCGGGGAGCTGTTTTTT. This gives the protein CSARDNLAGNTGELFF.

This clonotype was recorded a few times. J is TRBJ2-4 and V is TRBV6-1; 8 positions match TRBD1. V shed 7 bases, J shed 0 bases, and the junction held 14 bases outside the gene matches. Germline CDR1 MNHNS, CDR2 SASEGT. This CDR3 comprises 18 residues. The CDR3 here is CASNLKGTGRKAKNIQYF. The CDR3 DNA sequence: TGTGCCAGCAACCTCAAAGGGACAGGAAGAAAAGCCAAAAACATTCAGTACTTC.

V is TRBV7-3 and J is TRBJ2-1, with 9 positions matching TRBD2. V was clipped by 5 bases and J by 4 bases; unmatched bases: 9. Germline loops: CDR1 SGHTA, CDR2 FQGTGA. The length of the CDR3 is 16 residues. CDR3 in amino acids: CASSTHVSGGYNEQFF. CDR3 nucleotide sequence: TGTGCCAGCAGCACTCACGTTAGCGGGGGTTACAATGAGCAGTTCTTC.

The chain is built from TRBV7-9 and TRBJ2-1; possible D gene TRBD2, 5 bases. CDR1 and CDR2 from the germline V gene are SEHNR and FQNEAQ (reference sequence). With 5 bases removed from V and 10 bases from J, the gap between germline ends came to 21 bases. The CDR3 loop spans 15 amino acids. CDR3 in DNA: TGTGCCAGCAGCCCTCAAGTGACTGCAAGAGGGGAGCAGTTCTTC. It specifies CASSPQVTARGEQFF.

This clonotype was found many times. The chain links TRBV7-6 to TRBJ1-6; 7 bases match TRBD1. V lost 5 bases and J lost 10; bases outside the gene matches: 8. Germline-derived CDR1 and CDR2 are SGHVS and FNYEAQ. This CDR3 has 14 residues. For the CDR3, the DNA is TGTGCCAGCAGCCCACAGGGGTCGGGGTCACCCCTCCACTTT. Translation gives CASSPQGSGSPLHF.